This paragraph reports one TCR beta chain. Its cognate antigen is unknown. Time point meaning: newly diagnosed, previously untreated cHL patient sample. Thawed PBMCs underwent magnetic negative selection to yield purified CD4+ T cells. Comparators were PBMCs taken from newly diagnosed, untreated classical Hodgkin lymphoma. The entry originates in a study of PD-1 blockade in classical Hodgkin lymphoma. Findings and limits, study-wide: Reasons behind the repertoire differences stay unclear, perhaps disease activity or earlier therapy.

With V trimmed by 0 bases and J by 2 bases, 6 bases remained unmatched. The germline V gene encodes CDR1 GTSNPN and CDR2 SVGIG (reference sequence). The CDR3 spans 17 residues. The protocol was immunoSEQ multiplex PCR, while the TCRdb copy is restricted to in-frame clones and leaves out a portion. The table includes 25,000 to 30,000 clones, around 89% detected once. The chain combines TRBV30 with TRBJ2-1, with TRBD2 matching over 11 bases. What was sequenced was CD4+ T cells from blood. This TCR came from a human donor with classical Hodgkin lymphoma. CDR3 sequence (DNA): TGTGCCTGGAGTGTTTTGACTAGCGGGATCCCCTACAATGAGCAGTTCTTC. Its protein is CAWSVLTSGIPYNEQFF.